These 17 T cell receptor beta chains were sequenced from one sample in a study of somatic mutations in cytotoxic T cells in rheumatoid arthritis. The table came from immunoSEQ multiplex PCR; TCRdb's copy has only in-frame clones and leaves some out. The sample lists approximately 19,000 clones; roughly four fifths were seen once. Material for sequencing was CD8+ T cells sorted from blood. These receptor sequences come from an adult with rheumatoid arthritis.

The genes are TRBV28 and TRBJ2-1; 9 bases align to TRBD1. Germline assignment: CDR1 MDHEN and CDR2 SYDVKM. The CDR3 loop spans 15 amino acids. Trimming at V came to 6 bases and at J to 0 bases, leaving 3 bases not matched to a gene. DNA for the CDR3: TGTGCCAGCAGCGCACAGGGGGCCTCCTACAATGAGCAGTTCTTC. It is translated as CASSAQGASYNEQFF.

The CDR3 nucleotides are TGTGCCACGCAAAACCCGATGAGCGGCCAAGAGACCCAGTACTTC. Translation: CATQNPMSGQETQYF. The gene calls are TRBV10-3 and TRBJ2-5, with D perhaps matching TRBD2 (5 bases). The V gene's germline CDR1 is ENHRY and CDR2 SYGVKD. Trimming left V 10 bases short and J 1 base short, with 19 bases between. The CDR3 has 15 amino acids.

This clone was counted only a few times. This chain uses TRBV27 with TRBJ1-2; 9 bases line up with TRBD1. Germline lookup yields CDR1 MNHEY and CDR2 SMNVEV (reference sequence). This CDR3 region has 14 residues. Trimming took 6 bases from V and 3 from J; bases not matched to a gene: 5. The CDR3 spells CASSTGTGHYGYTF. In DNA form, the CDR3 reads TGTGCCAGCAGCACCGGGACAGGGCACTATGGCTACACCTTC.

V gene TRBV5-1 combines with J gene TRBJ2-7, with TRBD1 matching over 9 bases. Trimming at V came to 3 bases and at J to 3 bases, leaving 4 bases not matched to a gene. Germline assignment: CDR1 SGHRS and CDR2 YFSETQ. The CDR3 is made up of 14 amino acids. The CDR3 nucleotides are TGCGCCAGCAGCTCAGACAGGGGGTACTACGAGCAGTACTTC. It specifies CASSSDRGYYEQYF. The whole variable domain, remainder taken from reference TRBV5-1 and TRBJ2-7, is KAGVTQTPRYLIKTRGQQVTLSCSPISGHRSVSWYQQTPGQGLQFLFEYFSETQRNKGNFPGRFSGRQFSNSRSEMNVSTLELGDSALYLCASSSDRGYYEQYFGPGTRLTVT.

The J gene is TRBJ1-4, the V gene TRBV27; D is uncertain. Germline CDR1 reads MNHEY; CDR2 reads SMNVEV (reference sequence). The CDR3 totals 15 residues. The V and J ends lost 5 bases and 0 bases respectively, with 10 bases between them. The CDR3 region is CASSATFSTNEKLFF. The CDR3 DNA follows: TGTGCCAGCAGTGCGACCTTTTCAACTAATGAAAAACTGTTTTTT.

This clone is a singleton in its sample. The chain joins TRBV6-5 to TRBJ2-2; D gene unclear. Germline CDR1 is MNHEY and CDR2 is SVGAGI. This CDR3 comprises 12 residues. Trimming cost V 6 bases and J 5 bases, with 7 bases left between them. CDR3 residues: CASSPVTGELFF. CDR3 in DNA: TGTGCCAGCAGCCCGGTGACCGGGGAGCTGTTTTTT.

The V and J genes are TRBV11-2 and TRBJ2-5, with 11 nucleotides matching TRBD2. The ends lost 5 bases at V and 5 bases at J; junction bases unmatched: 10. This CDR3 has 16 amino acids. Germline CDR1 SGHAT, CDR2 FQNNGV. CDR3 coding DNA: TGTGCCAGCAGCCAGATAGCGGGAGGGCCCTTTGAGACCCAGTACTTC. Translated, it gives CASSQIAGGPFETQYF. Combining the CDR3 with reference TRBV11-2 and TRBJ2-5 gives the whole variable domain EAGVAQSPRYKIIEKRQSVAFWCNPISGHATLYWYQQILGQGPKLLIQFQNNGVVDDSQLPKDRFSAERLKGVDSTLKIQPAKLEDSAVYLCASSQIAGGPFETQYFGPGTRLLVL.

V and J are TRBV6-4 and TRBJ1-6; tentative D call: TRBD1 (5 bases). The CDR3 sequence is 15 residues long. The V gene lost 5 bases and the J gene lost 7 bases, with 15 bases spanning the gap. The V gene's germline CDR1 is MRHNA and CDR2 SNTAGT. CDR3 in DNA: TGTGCCAGCAGTTCCGCCGGGACGGCAAATTCACCCCTCCACTTT. Translated, it gives CASSSAGTANSPLHF.

This clone was picked up a small number of times. The gene calls are TRBV9 and TRBJ1-2; the match to TRBD1 covers 8 bases. CDR1 and CDR2 (germline): SGDLS, YYNGEE. This CDR3 spans 16 amino acids. The V gene end was trimmed by 3 bases and the J gene end by 5 bases; junction bases not matched to a gene: 12. The CDR3 DNA reads TGTGCCAGCAGCGGACGAGGACAGGGAGGATCGTATGGCTACACCTTC. The encoded protein is CASSGRGQGGSYGYTF.

J is TRBJ1-4 and V is TRBV7-8, with D hard to call. Germline V lookup: CDR1 SGHVS, CDR2 FQNEAQ. V dropped 4 bases and J dropped 6 bases, with 6 bases sitting between them. The CDR3 totals 12 residues. CDR3 coding DNA: TGTGCCAGCAGCTCCCCGGATGAAAAACTGTTTTTT. Translation gives CASSSPDEKLFF.

The chain employs TRBV5-1 and TRBJ2-5; D gene ambiguous. The CDR3 spans 14 residues. V lost 0 bases, J lost 2 bases, and 8 bases lay in between. CDR1 is SGHRS, CDR2 YFSETQ, per germline. The DNA for the CDR3 is TGCGCCAGCAGCTTGGTGGGGTATCAAGAGACCCAGTACTTC. Protein product: CASSLVGYQETQYF.

This clone was counted between two and nine times. The chain links TRBV14 to TRBJ1-6; 11 bases agree with TRBD1. V dropped 4 bases and J dropped 0; count of bases not matched to a gene: 5. The CDR3 loop spans 18 amino acids. Per the germline V gene, CDR1 is SGHDN and CDR2 is FVKESK. The CDR3 sequence: CASSPRDRGISYNSPLHF. DNA of the CDR3: TGTGCCAGCAGCCCCCGGGACAGGGGGATCTCCTATAATTCACCCCTCCACTTT. Combining the CDR3 with reference TRBV14 and TRBJ1-6 gives the whole variable domain EAGVTQFPSHSVIEKGQTVTLRCDPISGHDNLYWYRRVMGKEIKFLLHFVKESKQDESGMPNNRFLAERTGGTYSTLKVQPAELEDSGVYFCASSPRDRGISYNSPLHFGNGTRLTVT.

V gene TRBV21-1 combines with J gene TRBJ1-1. TRBV21-1 is a recognized pseudogene. The CDR3 sequence is 14 residues long. CDR3 coding DNA: TGTGCCAGCAGTTGGGTCACCCCGGGCACTGAAGCTTTCTTT. The encoded protein is CASSWVTPGTEAFF.

This chain links TRBV28 with TRBJ2-2; D perhaps matches TRBD1 (6 bases). The CDR3 loop spans 16 amino acids. CDR1 and CDR2 from the germline V gene are MDHEN and SYDVKM. V was cut by 5 bases and J by 6 bases, with 19 bases left in between. CDR3: CASSPINRDIAGELFF. Here the CDR3 DNA reads TGTGCCAGCAGTCCAATAAACCGGGACATAGCCGGGGAGCTGTTTTTT. The whole variable domain, remainder taken from reference TRBV28 and TRBJ2-2, is DVKVTQSSRYLVKRTGEKVFLECVQDMDHENMFWYRQDPGLGLRLIYFSYDVKMKEKGDIPEGYSVSREKKERFSLILESASTNQTSMYLCASSPINRDIAGELFFGEGSRLTVL.

The table lists this clone with a few counts. The genes are TRBV19 and TRBJ2-1; 8 bases line up with TRBD2. Germline V gene data show CDR1 as LNHDA and CDR2 as SQIVND (reference sequence). V lost 10 bases and J lost 5; bases outside the gene matches: 16. The CDR3 length is 16 residues. CDR3 residues: CATEGRTSGLNNEQFF. CDR3 nucleotides: TGTGCCACCGAAGGAAGAACTAGCGGTTTAAACAATGAGCAGTTCTTC.

This clone was found once. This sequence joins TRBV2 and TRBJ2-7, with 9 bases lining up with TRBD1. The CDR3 loop spans 15 amino acids. Losses at the gene ends were 6 bases for V and 4 bases for J; bases not matched to a gene: 10. The V gene's germline CDR1 is SNHLY and CDR2 FYNNEI. The CDR3 DNA sequence: TGTGCCAGCAGGCCCCCGGGACAGGGCTTTTACGAGCAGTACTTC. Protein sequence: CASRPPGQGFYEQYF.

The chain employs TRBV28 and TRBJ2-5; 11 bases are shared with TRBD2. CDR1 MDHEN and CDR2 SYDVKM come from the germline V gene. The CDR3 totals 14 residues. The junction had 8 bases not matched to a gene; V was cut back by 10 bases and J by 4 bases. The CDR3 sequence is CATHVSGGGETQYF. CDR3 in DNA: TGTGCCACCCACGTTAGCGGGGGGGGAGAGACCCAGTACTTC.